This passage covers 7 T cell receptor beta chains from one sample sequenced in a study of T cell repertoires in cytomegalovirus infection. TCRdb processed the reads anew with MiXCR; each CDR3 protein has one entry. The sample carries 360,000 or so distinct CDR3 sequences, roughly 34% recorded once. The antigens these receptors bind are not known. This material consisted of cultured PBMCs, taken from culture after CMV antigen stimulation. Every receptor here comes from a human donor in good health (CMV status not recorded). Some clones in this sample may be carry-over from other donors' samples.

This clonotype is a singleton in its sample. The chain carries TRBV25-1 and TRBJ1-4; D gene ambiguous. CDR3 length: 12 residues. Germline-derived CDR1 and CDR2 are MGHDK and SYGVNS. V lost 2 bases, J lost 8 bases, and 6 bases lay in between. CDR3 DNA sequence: TGTGCCAGCAGTGAACGAGGGGAAAAACTGTTTTTT. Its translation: CASSERGEKLFF.

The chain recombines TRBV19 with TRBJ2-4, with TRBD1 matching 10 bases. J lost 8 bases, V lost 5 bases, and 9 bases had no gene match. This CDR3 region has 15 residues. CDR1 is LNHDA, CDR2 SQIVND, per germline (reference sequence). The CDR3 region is CASSARQGARDIQYF. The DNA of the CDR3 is TGTGCCAGTAGTGCCAGACAGGGGGCGAGGGACATTCAGTACTTC.

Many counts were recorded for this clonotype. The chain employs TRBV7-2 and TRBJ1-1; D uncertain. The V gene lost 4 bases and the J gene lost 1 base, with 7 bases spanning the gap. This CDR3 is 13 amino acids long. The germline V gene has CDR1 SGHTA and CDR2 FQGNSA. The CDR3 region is CASSSGENTEAFF. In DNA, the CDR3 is TGTGCCAGCAGCTCCGGAGAGAACACTGAAGCTTTCTTT. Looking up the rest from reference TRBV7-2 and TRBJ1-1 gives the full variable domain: GAGVSQSPSNKVTEKGKDVELRCDPISGHTALYWYRQSLGQGLEFLIYFQGNSAPDKSGLPSDRFSAERTGGSVSTLTIQRTQQEDSAVYLCASSSGENTEAFFGQGTRLTVV.

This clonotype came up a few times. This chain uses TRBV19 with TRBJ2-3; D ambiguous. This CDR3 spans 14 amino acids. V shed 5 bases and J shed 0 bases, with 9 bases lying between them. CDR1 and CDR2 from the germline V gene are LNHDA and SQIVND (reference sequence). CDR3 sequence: CASSSTGSTDTQYF. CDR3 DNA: TGTGCCAGTAGTTCGACTGGAAGCACAGATACGCAGTATTTT.

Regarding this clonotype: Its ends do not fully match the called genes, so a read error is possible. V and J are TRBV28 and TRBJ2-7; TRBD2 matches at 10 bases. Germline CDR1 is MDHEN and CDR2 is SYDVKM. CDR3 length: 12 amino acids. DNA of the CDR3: TGTGCCAGCAGAACCGGGACTAGCGCCCAAGACTTC. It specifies CASRTGTSAQDF. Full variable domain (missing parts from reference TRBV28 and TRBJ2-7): DVKVTQSSRYLVKRTGEKVFLECVQDMDHENMFWYRQDPGLGLRLIYFSYDVKMKEKGDIPEGYSVSREKKERFSLILESASTNQTSMYLCASRTGTSAQDFGPGTRLTVT.

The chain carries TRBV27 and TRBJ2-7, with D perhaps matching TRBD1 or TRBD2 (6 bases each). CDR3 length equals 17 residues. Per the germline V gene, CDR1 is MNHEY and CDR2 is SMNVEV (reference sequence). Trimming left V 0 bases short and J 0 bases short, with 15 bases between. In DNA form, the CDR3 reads TGTGCCAGCAGTTTATCTGGGGGGCGGACCCTCTCCTACGAGCAGTACTTC. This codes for CASSLSGGRTLSYEQYF.

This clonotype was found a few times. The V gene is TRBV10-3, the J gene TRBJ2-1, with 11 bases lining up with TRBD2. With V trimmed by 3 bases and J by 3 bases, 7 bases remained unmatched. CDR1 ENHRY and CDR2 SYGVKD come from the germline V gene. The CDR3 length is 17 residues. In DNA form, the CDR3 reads TGTGCCATCAGTGATCCGAGCGGGACTAGCGGCTACAATGAGCAGTTCTTC. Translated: CAISDPSGTSGYNEQFF.